The 5 T cell receptor beta chains reported below all come from one sample, sequenced in a study of metastatic and nonmetastatic thyroid tumors. Thyroid surgery had not been preceded by any treatment in any patient. TCRdb re-called the PCR reads with MiXCR. The sample lists 75,000 to 95,000 clones; over 9.5% were seen once. Material for sequencing was blood. The receptors stem from a female donor with papillary thyroid cancer or a benign thyroid nodule (not recorded which). Some clones in this sample may be carry-over from other donors' samples.

The genes are TRBV20-1 and TRBJ1-2, with TRBD1 matching over 8 bases. The germline gives CDR1 DFQATT, CDR2 SNEGSKA (reference sequence). Germline trimming cut 0 bases from V and 7 bases from J; bases unmatched to any gene: 4. The CDR3 runs 13 residues. DNA of the CDR3: TGCAGTGCTAGAGAAGACAGGGGATCTGGCTACACCTTC. Protein: CSAREDRGSGYTF.

A remark on this clone: The junction departs from the called germline gene at one end, perhaps through a read error. Different DNA sequences within this sample yield the same CDR3. This chain uses TRBV5-1 with TRBJ1-1; TRBD1 matches at 9 bases. Germline CDR1 is SGHRS and CDR2 is YFSETQ. This CDR3 has 17 residues. The CDR3 loop is CASSLRRDRVGYTEAFF. The CDR3 DNA sequence: TGTGCCAGCAGCCTAAGACGGGACAGGGTTGGGTACACTGAGGCTTTCTTT.

This clone has at least ten counts. The chain couples TRBV5-5 to TRBJ2-2; 11 bases line up with TRBD2. Germline CDR1 SGHKS, CDR2 YYEKEE (reference sequence). This CDR3 spans 16 amino acids. Trimming at V came to 0 bases and at J to 4 bases, leaving 2 bases not matched to a gene. The CDR3 protein is CASSLGLAGSTGELFF. CDR3 coding DNA: TGTGCCAGCAGCTTGGGACTAGCGGGGAGCACCGGGGAGCTGTTTTTT.

This clone appeared many times. The rearrangement links TRBV5-1 to TRBJ1-3; 7 positions agree with TRBD1. CDR3 size: 15 residues. V was pared by 0 bases and J by 2 bases, with 2 bases of the junction left unmatched. Germline V lookup: CDR1 SGHRS, CDR2 YFSETQ. In DNA form, the CDR3 reads TGCGCCAGCAGCTTGGACCAGGGGGCTGGAAACACCATATATTTT. This gives the protein CASSLDQGAGNTIYF.

This clone was seen at least ten times. The J gene is TRBJ1-5, the V gene TRBV19; no clear D. Germline loops: CDR1 LNHDA, CDR2 SQIVND (reference sequence). Trimming took 6 bases from V and 5 from J, leaving 11 bases between them. This CDR3 region has 13 residues. The CDR3 DNA sequence: TGTGCCAGTAGGAAGGGTATGGATCAGCCCCAGCATTTT. Translated, it gives CASRKGMDQPQHF.